These 10 T cell receptor beta chains originate from one sample sequenced in a study of T cell responses to AZD1222 COVID-19 vaccine. Method: immunoSEQ multiplex PCR; TCRdb's copy keeps in-frame clones and lacks some. The sample gives about 130,000 clones, around 90% of which show up once; approximately 2.1% is in the top ten. Sequences were derived from peripheral blood, sampled on day 0 of AZD1222 vaccination. Receptors originate from an adult in good health.

CDR3 sequence reads: CASSSRASSYEQYF. The CDR3 DNA reads TGTGCCAGCAGCTCCCGGGCCTCCTCCTACGAGCAGTACTTC. V gene TRBV7-2 combines with J gene TRBJ2-7; D gene ambiguous. V was pared by 4 bases and J by 0 bases, with 10 bases between. Germline V gene data show CDR1 as SGHTA and CDR2 as FQGNSA. This CDR3 spans 14 amino acids.

The chain carries TRBV7-9 and TRBJ1-1, with D perhaps TRBD1 (5 bases). V was clipped by 8 bases and J by 7 bases, with 17 bases between them. CDR1 is SEHNR and CDR2 is FQNEAQ in the germline V gene (reference sequence). This CDR3 is 13 amino acids long. The CDR3: CASCCTGTYEAFF. The CDR3 DNA reads TGTGCCAGCTGCTGTACCGGGACGTATGAAGCTTTCTTT.

V gene TRBV3-1 (or the pseudogene TRBV3-2) combines with J gene TRBJ2-5; D gene uncertain. Germline V gene sequence: CDR1 LGHDT, CDR2 YNNKEL (reference sequence). The germline V and J ends were trimmed by 3 bases and 5 bases, with 7 bases remaining between them. The CDR3 has 12 residues. In nucleotides, the CDR3 is TGTGCCAGCAGCCAGGGCGGTGAGACCCAGTACTTC. It is translated as CASSQGGETQYF.

This clone was picked up one time. The V call is TRBV6-5, the J call TRBJ1-2, with TRBD1 identical over 8 bases. Germline trimming cut 7 bases from V and 2 bases from J; bases unmatched to any gene: 9. This CDR3 is 15 amino acids long. Germline assignment: CDR1 MNHEY and CDR2 SVGAGI. The CDR3 DNA reads as TGTGCCAGCATTTTTCTCTGGACAGGGAACTATGGCTACACCTTC. Protein: CASIFLWTGNYGYTF.

This rearrangement joins TRBV11-3 to TRBJ2-1, with D possibly being TRBD1 (7 bases). With 1 base removed from V and 3 bases from J, the gap between germline ends came to 10 bases. The CDR3 consists of 15 residues. Germline values: CDR1 SGHNT, CDR2 YENEEA. The CDR3 is CASSLGQGGYNEQFF. The DNA for the CDR3 is TGTGCCAGCAGCTTAGGACAGGGAGGCTACAATGAGCAGTTCTTC. Drawing the rest from reference TRBV11-3 and TRBJ2-1, the complete variable domain is EAGVVQSPRYKIIEKKQPVAFWCNPISGHNTLYWYLQNLGQGPELLIRYENEEAVDDSQLPKDRFSAERLKGVDSTLKIQPAELGDSAVYLCASSLGQGGYNEQFFGPGTRLTVL.

V and J are TRBV25-1 and TRBJ1-2, with TRBD1 identical over 10 bases. J was trimmed by 7 bases and V by 4 bases; bases with no gene match: 9. Looked up from germline, CDR1 is MGHDK and CDR2 is SYGVNS. The CDR3 spans 15 residues. This chain's CDR3 is CASSAYGDRGGGYTF. CDR3 bases: TGTGCCAGCAGTGCATACGGGGACAGGGGAGGTGGCTACACCTTC.

This chain uses TRBV27 with TRBJ2-1, with 8 bases matching TRBD2. Trimming cost V 7 bases and J 4 bases; bases outside gene matches: 9. The V gene's germline CDR1 is MNHEY and CDR2 SMNVEV (reference sequence). The CDR3 totals 15 residues. CDR3 DNA: TGTGCCAGCAAAAGGACTAGCTCCTCTTACAATGAGCAGTTCTTC. Residues: CASKRTSSSYNEQFF.

The V gene is TRBV3-1 (or the pseudogene TRBV3-2), the J gene TRBJ2-3, with TRBD2 matching over 11 bases. There are 14 residues in the CDR3. With V trimmed by 8 bases and J by 7 bases, 8 bases remained unmatched. Germline values: CDR1 LGHDT, CDR2 YNNKEL (reference sequence). The CDR3 loop reads CASHPGTSGNTQYF. CDR3 bases: TGTGCCAGCCATCCCGGGACTAGCGGTAATACGCAGTATTTT.

V gene TRBV6-5 combines with J gene TRBJ2-1, with D tentatively TRBD1 or TRBD2 (6 bases each). CDR3 size: 12 residues. Germline CDR1 reads MNHEY; CDR2 reads SVGAGI. V was trimmed by 6 bases and J by 8 bases, leaving 11 bases between them. CDR3 DNA: TGTGCCAGCAGCAACAGGGAGGATGAGCAGTTCTTC. Its translation: CASSNREDEQFF.

The chain is built from TRBV5-1 and TRBJ2-7; D is uncertain. Trimming removed 4 bases at V and 4 bases at J, with 12 bases between. The CDR3 extends over 13 amino acids. From germline, CDR1 is SGHRS and CDR2 YFSETQ. For the CDR3, the DNA is TGCGCCAGCAGCAGGGTTATTGGGTACGAGCAGTACTTC. The encoded protein is CASSRVIGYEQYF. Full variable domain (missing parts from reference TRBV5-1 and TRBJ2-7): KAGVTQTPRYLIKTRGQQVTLSCSPISGHRSVSWYQQTPGQGLQFLFEYFSETQRNKGNFPGRFSGRQFSNSRSEMNVSTLELGDSALYLCASSRVIGYEQYFGPGTRLTVT.